This TCR beta chain was identified during a study of T cell clones after liver transplantation. Study-wide context: At least one year of complete immunosuppression withdrawal without enzymes over twice normal defined tolerance.

The protocol was immunoSEQ multiplex PCR, while the TCRdb copy is restricted to in-frame clones and leaves out a portion. The repertoire holds roughly 53,000 clones, with roughly 70% as singletons. In this sample, this clone turned up a few times. The antigen is unknown. The V gene's germline CDR1 is GTSNPN and CDR2 SVGIG (reference sequence). Trimming removed 3 bases at V and 6 bases at J, with 9 bases between. This CDR3 contains 12 residues. Notes on the study in general: Graft donor-reactive T cells may have migrated into the graft rather than being deleted.

The input for sequencing was CD4+ T cells from blood, taken at the 22-month timepoint. The chain combines TRBV30 with TRBJ2-1, with D hard to call. The clonotype originates from a human patient who received a liver transplant. Some T cells may be transferred from the graft donor. The CDR3: CAWSREVNEQFF. The CDR3 region has the DNA TGTGCCTGGAGCCGAGAGGTCAATGAGCAGTTCTTC.